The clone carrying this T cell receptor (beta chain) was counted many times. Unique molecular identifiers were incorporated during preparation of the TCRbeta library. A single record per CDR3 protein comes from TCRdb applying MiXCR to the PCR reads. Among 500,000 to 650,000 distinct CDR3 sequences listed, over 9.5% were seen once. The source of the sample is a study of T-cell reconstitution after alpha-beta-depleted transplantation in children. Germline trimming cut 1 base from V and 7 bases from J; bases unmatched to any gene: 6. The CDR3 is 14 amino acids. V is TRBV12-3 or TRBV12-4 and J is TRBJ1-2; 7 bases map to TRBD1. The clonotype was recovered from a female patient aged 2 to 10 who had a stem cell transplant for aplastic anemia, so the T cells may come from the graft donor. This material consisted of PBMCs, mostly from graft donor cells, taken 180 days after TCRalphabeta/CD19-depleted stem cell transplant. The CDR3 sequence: CASSLGRQGPGYTF. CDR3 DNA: TGTGCCAGCAGTTTAGGGCGACAGGGTCCTGGCTACACCTTC.